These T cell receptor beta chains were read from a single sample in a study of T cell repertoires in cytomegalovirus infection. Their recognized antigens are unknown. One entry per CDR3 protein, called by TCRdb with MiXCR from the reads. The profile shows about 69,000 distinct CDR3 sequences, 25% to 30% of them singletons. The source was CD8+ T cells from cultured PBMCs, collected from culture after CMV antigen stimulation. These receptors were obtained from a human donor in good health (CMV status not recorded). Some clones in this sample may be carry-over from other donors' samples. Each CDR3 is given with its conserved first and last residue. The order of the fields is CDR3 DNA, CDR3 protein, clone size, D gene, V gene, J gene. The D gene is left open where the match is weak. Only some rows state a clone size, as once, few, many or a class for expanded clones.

DNA: TGTGCCAGTACGACCAGGGACCTGAACACTGAAGCTTTCTTT
CDR3: CASTTRDLNTEAFF
size: few
D: NA
V: TRBV19
J: TRBJ1-1

DNA: NA
CDR3: CASSFGPGGDTGELFF
size: NA
D: NA
V: TRBV12-3/TRBV12-4
J: TRBJ2-2

DNA: TGTGCCAGTAGTATAGTTCCGGGGTCCACTGAAGCTTTCTTT
CDR3: CASSIVPGSTEAFF
size: NA
D: NA
V: TRBV19
J: TRBJ1-1

DNA: TGTGCCAGCAGCTACGGGACAGACTACGAGCAGTACTTC
CDR3: CASSYGTDYEQYF
size: few
D: TRBD1
V: TRBV7-9
J: TRBJ2-7

DNA: TGTGCCAGCAGCTTGACTTTCGGGAGCAGGGAAAGTTCCTACAATGAGCAGTTCTTC
CDR3: CASSLTFGSRESSYNEQFF
size: many
D: NA
V: TRBV7-6
J: TRBJ2-1

DNA: TGTGCCAGCAGCCTAAACAGGGGCCGGAACAAGCAGTTCTTC
CDR3: CASSLNRGRNKQFF
size: NA
D: TRBD1
V: TRBV7-2
J: TRBJ2-1

DNA: TGTGCCAGCAGCTTGACAGGGGATAGCAATCAGCCCCAGCATTTT
CDR3: CASSLTGDSNQPQHF
size: few
D: TRBD1
V: TRBV11-2
J: TRBJ1-5

DNA: TGTGCCAGCAGCTTAGAGGGACAGGGCTTCAATGAGCAGTTCTTC
CDR3: CASSLEGQGFNEQFF
size: NA
D: TRBD1
V: TRBV11-2
J: TRBJ2-1

DNA: TGTGCCAGCAGCCAAGCTCGCGGATACAATGAGCAGTTCTTC
CDR3: CASSQARGYNEQFF
size: few
D: NA
V: TRBV4-2
J: TRBJ2-1

DNA: TGTGCCAGCAGCTTAATGACAGGGAATCAGCCCCAGCATTTT
CDR3: CASSLMTGNQPQHF
size: few
D: TRBD1
V: TRBV7-6
J: TRBJ1-5

DNA: TGTGCCAGCACCACGGGCCAGGAGCGAGAGACCCAGTACTTC
CDR3: CASTTGQERETQYF
size: NA
D: NA
V: TRBV7-9
J: TRBJ2-5

DNA: TGTGCCAGCAGCCCATGGACAGGGGGAAACACCGGGGAGCTGTTTTTT
CDR3: CASSPWTGGNTGELFF
size: few
D: TRBD1
V: TRBV7-9
J: TRBJ2-2

DNA: TGTGCCAGCAGCTTGTGGACAGGATCCGAGCAGTACTTC
CDR3: CASSLWTGSEQYF
size: few
D: TRBD1
V: TRBV7-8
J: TRBJ2-7

DNA: TGTGCCAGCAGTGAAGTGGCAGGGGGCAGTCCGGGAGAGACCCAGTACTTC
CDR3: CASSEVAGGSPGETQYF
size: once
D: TRBD1
V: TRBV2
J: TRBJ2-5

DNA: TGTGCCTGGAGTGTACTTCAGGATACGCAGTATTTT
CDR3: CAWSVLQDTQYF
size: few
D: NA
V: TRBV30
J: TRBJ2-3

DNA: TGTGCCAGCAGTTTTTTTCGGGGCACTGAAGCTTTCTTT
CDR3: CASSFFRGTEAFF
size: NA
D: NA
V: TRBV28
J: TRBJ1-1

DNA: TGTGCCAGCAGCTTAGGACAGGGGGCAGGTTACGAGCAGTACTTC
CDR3: CASSLGQGAGYEQYF
size: few
D: TRBD1
V: TRBV7-2
J: TRBJ2-7

DNA: TGTGCCAGCAGTTGGGGTCCGGGCACAGATACGCAGTATTTT
CDR3: CASSWGPGTDTQYF
size: NA
D: NA
V: TRBV12-3/TRBV12-4
J: TRBJ2-3

DNA: TGTGCCAGCAGCTCCGCCGGCGCGGGGATTAATGAGCGGCAGTTCTTC
CDR3: CASSSAGAGINERQFF
size: few
D: NA
V: TRBV11-2
J: TRBJ2-1

DNA: TGTGCCAGACAGGGTACCACTAACTACGAGCAGTACTTC
CDR3: CARQGTTNYEQYF
size: few
D: NA
V: TRBV2
J: TRBJ2-7

DNA: TGTGCCAGCAGTTATCACCGGACAGATAATTCACCCCTCCACTTT
CDR3: CASSYHRTDNSPLHF
size: NA
D: NA
V: TRBV6-5
J: TRBJ1-6

DNA: TGTGCTAGTGGTTTGGTCGTTAGCGTCAACACCGGGGAGCTGTTTTTT
CDR3: CASGLVVSVNTGELFF
size: NA
D: NA
V: TRBV12-5
J: TRBJ2-2

DNA: TGTGCCAGCAGTTTAGGGGATAACTATGGCTACACCTTC
CDR3: CASSLGDNYGYTF
size: NA
D: NA
V: TRBV12-3/TRBV12-4
J: TRBJ1-2

DNA: TGTGCTAGTGGTTTGGTAGTTACCGACCGCCTAGCCAAAAACATTCAGTACTTC
CDR3: CASGLVVTDRLAKNIQYF
size: few
D: NA
V: TRBV12-5
J: TRBJ2-4

DNA: TGTGCCAGCAGGGGGATCTCGCCCGATACGCAGTATTTT
CDR3: CASRGISPDTQYF
size: NA
D: NA
V: TRBV7-1
J: TRBJ2-3

DNA: TGCAGCGTCCTCGGACTAGCGGGCCAAACCGGGGAGCTGTTTTTT
CDR3: CSVLGLAGQTGELFF
size: few
D: TRBD2
V: TRBV29-1
J: TRBJ2-2

DNA: TGTGCCAGCAGGTTACCCCCCTCCTACGAGCAGTACTTC
CDR3: CASRLPPSYEQYF
size: many
D: NA
V: TRBV7-2
J: TRBJ2-7

DNA: TGTGCCAGCAGCGTAGGAGGACACCCGAACACTGAAGCTTTCTTT
CDR3: CASSVGGHPNTEAFF
size: NA
D: NA
V: TRBV7-9
J: TRBJ1-1

DNA: TGTGCCAGCAGCTTAGGGGAGGGTACAGATACGCAGTATTTT
CDR3: CASSLGEGTDTQYF
size: NA
D: TRBD2
V: TRBV7-6
J: TRBJ2-3

DNA: TGTGCCAGCAGTCCTCTTAGCGGCTCCTACAATGAGCAGTTCTTC
CDR3: CASSPLSGSYNEQFF
size: NA
D: NA
V: TRBV12-3/TRBV12-4
J: TRBJ2-1

DNA: TGTGCCAGCAGCGACGTGGGTTCCCCTGATGGCTACACCTTC
CDR3: CASSDVGSPDGYTF
size: NA
D: NA
V: TRBV7-9
J: TRBJ1-2

DNA: TGTGCCAGCAGCTTAGAAGCGGGAGGGTCCACAGATACGCAGTATTTT
CDR3: CASSLEAGGSTDTQYF
size: many
D: TRBD2
V: TRBV7-2
J: TRBJ2-3

DNA: TGTGCCAGTAGTATAAAGGGGAGAAGGGGGACAGATACGCAGTATTTT
CDR3: CASSIKGRRGTDTQYF
size: few
D: NA
V: TRBV19
J: TRBJ2-3

DNA: TGTGCCAGCAGCTCCGTGGCAGTGCGAAGCGAGGGGAATCAGCCCCAGCATTTT
CDR3: CASSSVAVRSEGNQPQHF
size: many
D: NA
V: TRBV7-8
J: TRBJ1-5

DNA: TGTGCCAGCAGTGAAGCTATAGGGATTGGCTACACCTTC
CDR3: CASSEAIGIGYTF
size: few
D: NA
V: TRBV6-1
J: TRBJ1-2

DNA: TGTGCCAGCAGTGAATATCGGAAAGAGACCCAGTACTTC
CDR3: CASSEYRKETQYF
size: many
D: NA
V: TRBV2
J: TRBJ2-5

DNA: TGTGCTCCCAGAAAGGTCATTCAGTACTTC
CDR3: CAPRKVIQYF
size: NA
D: NA
V: TRBV6-4
J: TRBJ2-4

DNA: TGCGCCAGCAGCCAAGATTGGGGGACAGACAATGAGCAGTTCTTC
CDR3: CASSQDWGTDNEQFF
size: NA
D: TRBD1
V: TRBV4-3
J: TRBJ2-1

DNA: TGTGCCAGCACCTCGACGGGGGAGCAGTACTTC
CDR3: CASTSTGEQYF
size: few
D: NA
V: TRBV6-6
J: TRBJ2-7

DNA: TGTGCCAGTAGTTGGACAAAATACACTGAAGCTTTCTTT
CDR3: CASSWTKYTEAFF
size: few
D: NA
V: TRBV19
J: TRBJ1-1

DNA: TGTGCCAGCAGTTTAGAGGGACTAGCGGGAGAGGTTGGAGAGACCCAGTACTTC
CDR3: CASSLEGLAGEVGETQYF
size: NA
D: TRBD2
V: TRBV12-3/TRBV12-4
J: TRBJ2-5

DNA: TGTGCCAGCAGTAAAGGGACAGGTCTGAACTATGGCTACACCTTC
CDR3: CASSKGTGLNYGYTF
size: many
D: TRBD1
V: TRBV27
J: TRBJ1-2

DNA: TGTGCCAGCAGTTTGGTGGCCCGAGCGGAGCAGTTCTTC
CDR3: CASSLVARAEQFF
size: NA
D: NA
V: TRBV27
J: TRBJ2-1

DNA: TGTGCCAGTGCAAGGGGATACAATGAGCAGTTCTTC
CDR3: CASARGYNEQFF
size: many
D: NA
V: TRBV19
J: TRBJ2-1

DNA: TGTGCCAGCAGTTTCGTGAGCCAAGAGACCCAGTACTTC
CDR3: CASSFVSQETQYF
size: few
D: NA
V: TRBV12-3/TRBV12-4
J: TRBJ2-5

DNA: TGCAGTGCTAGAGGGGATGGAGGCTACACCTTC
CDR3: CSARGDGGYTF
size: NA
D: NA
V: TRBV20-1
J: TRBJ1-2

DNA: TGTGCCAGCAGTTACCTACAAGAGAAAGACCTTCTTACCTACGAGCAGTACTTC
CDR3: CASSYLQEKDLLTYEQYF
size: NA
D: NA
V: TRBV6-2/TRBV6-3
J: TRBJ2-7

DNA: TGTGCCAGCAGCTACGGACAGGGAGGGACTGAAGCTTTCTTT
CDR3: CASSYGQGGTEAFF
size: few
D: TRBD1
V: TRBV7-6
J: TRBJ1-1

DNA: TGTGCCAGCAGCCTGACTAGCGGGAGCGAGACCCAGTACTTC
CDR3: CASSLTSGSETQYF
size: NA
D: TRBD2
V: TRBV5-6
J: TRBJ2-5

DNA: TGCGCCAGCACCACTAGCGGGGTCTCCTACAATGAGCAGTTCTTC
CDR3: CASTTSGVSYNEQFF
size: few
D: TRBD2
V: TRBV5-1
J: TRBJ2-1